The rows below give T cell receptor beta chains drawn from one sample of a study of CD8 T cells in Susac syndrome. TCRdb called the immunoSEQ multiplex PCR reads again in MiXCR, with one record for every CDR3 protein. The table shows some 120,000 distinct CDR3 sequences, with approximately 95% occurring only once. Sequenced sample: CD8+ T cells from PBMCs. The receptor set was obtained from a human donor with multiple sclerosis. The CDR3 runs from the conserved cysteine through the conserved F or W. The order of the fields is CDR3 protein, CDR3 DNA, D gene, clone size, CDR3 length, J gene, V gene. The D gene is left open where the match is weak. A clone size is listed for some rows: how often the clone was seen (once, few, many), or a class if it is expanded.

CASSRNGLFSTDTQYF TGCGCCAGCAGTCGGAATGGACTCTTTAGCACAGATACGCAGTATTTT NA NA 16 TRBJ2-3 TRBV23-1
CASSEVSTGPQSTEAFF TGTGCCAGCAGTGAAGTTAGCACCGGGCCTCAGAGCACTGAAGCTTTCTTT NA NA 17 TRBJ1-1 TRBV2
CASSGGPTGNKNIQYF TGTGCCAGCAGCGGAGGCCCTACAGGGAACAAAAACATTCAGTACTTC NA NA 16 TRBJ2-4 TRBV9
CASSHPVGGGYTDTQYF TGCGCCAGCAGCCACCCGGTGGGCGGGGGGTACACAGATACGCAGTATTTT TRBD2 NA 17 TRBJ2-3 TRBV4-1
CASSKAPGQTTNTGELFF TGTGCCAGCAGCAAAGCCCCGGGGCAGACAACGAACACCGGGGAGCTGTTTTTT NA NA 18 TRBJ2-2 TRBV21-1
CASLGQGNTGELFF TGTGCCAGCTTGGGACAGGGGAACACCGGGGAGCTGTTTTTT TRBD1 NA 14 TRBJ2-2 TRBV12-3/TRBV12-4
CVAGELFF TGTGTGGCCGGGGAGCTGTTTTTT NA NA 8 TRBJ2-2 TRBV7-9
CASSYRDRYEQYF TGTGCCAGCAGCTACCGGGACAGATACGAGCAGTACTTC TRBD1 NA 13 TRBJ2-7 TRBV7-9
CASSQERVDNSPLHF TGTGCCAGCAGCCAAGAACGGGTAGATAATTCACCCCTCCACTTT NA NA 15 TRBJ1-6 TRBV4-2
CASTYHVGGVAAYEQYF TGCGCCAGCACCTACCACGTTGGGGGGGTGGCGGCCTACGAGCAGTACTTC TRBD2 NA 17 TRBJ2-7 TRBV4-1
CASGPGTGSYNEQFF TGTGCCAGCGGCCCAGGGACAGGCTCCTACAATGAGCAGTTCTTC TRBD1 NA 15 TRBJ2-1 TRBV6-5
CASSPQGRAFNTGELFF TGTGCCAGCAGCCCCCAAGGGAGGGCCTTTAACACCGGGGAGCTGTTTTTT TRBD2 NA 17 TRBJ2-2 TRBV7-3
CASSGPGLAGQETQYF TGTGCCAGCAGCGGACCGGGACTAGCGGGACAAGAGACCCAGTACTTC TRBD2 NA 16 TRBJ2-5 TRBV5-4
CSARSGTSGASFYEQYF TGCAGTGCTAGATCCGGGACTAGCGGGGCCTCATTCTACGAGCAGTACTTC TRBD2 once 17 TRBJ2-7 TRBV20-1
CASSVGSGYNEQFF TGTGCCAGCAGCGTAGGCTCGGGGTACAATGAGCAGTTCTTC NA NA 14 TRBJ2-1 TRBV9
CASSLRGADYNEQFF TGTGCCAGCAGCTTACGGGGGGCAGATTACAATGAGCAGTTCTTC NA NA 15 TRBJ2-1 TRBV9
CASSHGQGGYYGYTF TGCGCCAGCAGCCACGGACAGGGGGGGTACTATGGCTACACCTTC TRBD1 NA 15 TRBJ1-2 TRBV4-1
CASSPETGGRRNTIYF TGTGCCAGCAGCCCAGAAACAGGGGGCAGGAGAAACACCATATATTTT TRBD1 NA 16 TRBJ1-3 TRBV7-9
CASSAGGAGTEAFF TGTGCCAGCAGTGCAGGGGGCGCGGGCACTGAAGCTTTCTTT TRBD1 NA 14 TRBJ1-1 TRBV27
CASSYVGTTTF TGTGCCAGCAGTTACGTGGGGACTACCACTTTC TRBD2 NA 11 TRBJ2-6 TRBV6-6
CASSFLSYEQFF TGTGCCAGCAGCTTTTTAAGTTACGAGCAGTTCTTC NA once 12 TRBJ2-1 TRBV7-9
CASSPGQLEAFF TGTGCCAGCAGCCCCGGACAGCTTGAAGCTTTCTTT NA once 12 TRBJ1-1 TRBV7-9
CASSYGEGLRSVQPQHF TGTGCCAGCAGTTACGGGGAGGGGTTGCGATCGGTTCAGCCCCAGCATTTT NA once 17 TRBJ1-5 TRBV6-5
CSASGTGGREPQHF TGCAGTGCTAGCGGGACAGGGGGCAGGGAGCCCCAGCATTTT TRBD1 NA 14 TRBJ1-5 TRBV20-1
CASSEFISGNIQYF TGTGCCAGCAGTGAATTTATCTCGGGAAACATTCAGTACTTC NA NA 14 TRBJ2-4 TRBV2
CAISNTGELFF TGTGCCATCAGTAACACCGGGGAGCTGTTTTTT NA NA 11 TRBJ2-2 TRBV10-3
CASSWVAGFQETQYF TGTGCCAGCAGTTGGGTAGCGGGGTTCCAAGAGACCCAGTACTTC TRBD2 NA 15 TRBJ2-5 TRBV27